This T cell receptor beta chain was sequenced for a study of blood T cell repertoires in COVID-19. On the study more broadly: The study drew acute and convalescent COVID-19 samples from the United States, Italy and Spain. Sample material is recorded as cDNA or gDNA derived from T cells, B-cell-depleted T cells, or PBMCs.

As handled by the study authors: How many nucleated cells were present was estimated from reference gene primer amplification. Profiling relied on immunoSEQ multiplex PCR, and the TCRdb table lists in-frame clones only, not all of them. V and J calls plus clone size are reproduced from that table; the DNA served to infer D and trimming. The sample contains about 480,000 clones, roughly nine tenths of which appear only once. Seattle patients were enrolled while actively infected and followed longitudinally. V lost 6 bases and J lost 6, with 8 bases in between. The CDR3 totals 12 residues. CDR1 is MNHEY, CDR2 SVGAGI, per germline.

This sequence originates from a man between 18 and 35 years old with COVID-19, enrolled during active disease. Sequencing was performed on peripheral blood. The rearrangement uses TRBV6-5 and TRBJ2-2; perhaps TRBD2 as D (6 bases). Here the CDR3 reads CASRPGAGELFF. The CDR3, as DNA: TGTGCCAGCAGGCCGGGGGCCGGGGAGCTGTTTTTT.